This TCR beta chain came from a study of beta chain features in type 1 diabetes. Findings of the study overall: Fewer insertions but more deletions were seen at VDJ junctions in type 1 diabetes patients.

Sampling consisted of one heparinised blood draw per donor, averaging about 110 mL. Sequenced material consisted of expressed TCRB transcripts (all of the isolated RNA was reverse transcribed). The table came from immunoSEQ multiplex PCR; TCRdb's copy has only in-frame clones and leaves some out. This sample has under 250,000 clones; under 13% occur once, and the top ten carry 1% to 1.5%. Note on this clone: Its target is not known.

This TCR came from a man younger than 35 in good health. Sequenced sample: central memory CD4+ T cells from blood.

In DNA form, the CDR3 reads TGTGCCAGCACCCCCCGGGCGGGAGTAGTCGTTGAGCAGTTCTTC. Its translation is CASTPRAGVVVEQFF. The rearrangement uses TRBV27 and TRBJ2-1, with 7 bases lining up with TRBD2. CDR3 length equals 15 residues. CDR1 and CDR2 (germline): MNHEY, SMNVEV (reference sequence). The junction had 15 bases not matched to a gene; V was cut back by 7 bases and J by 9 bases.